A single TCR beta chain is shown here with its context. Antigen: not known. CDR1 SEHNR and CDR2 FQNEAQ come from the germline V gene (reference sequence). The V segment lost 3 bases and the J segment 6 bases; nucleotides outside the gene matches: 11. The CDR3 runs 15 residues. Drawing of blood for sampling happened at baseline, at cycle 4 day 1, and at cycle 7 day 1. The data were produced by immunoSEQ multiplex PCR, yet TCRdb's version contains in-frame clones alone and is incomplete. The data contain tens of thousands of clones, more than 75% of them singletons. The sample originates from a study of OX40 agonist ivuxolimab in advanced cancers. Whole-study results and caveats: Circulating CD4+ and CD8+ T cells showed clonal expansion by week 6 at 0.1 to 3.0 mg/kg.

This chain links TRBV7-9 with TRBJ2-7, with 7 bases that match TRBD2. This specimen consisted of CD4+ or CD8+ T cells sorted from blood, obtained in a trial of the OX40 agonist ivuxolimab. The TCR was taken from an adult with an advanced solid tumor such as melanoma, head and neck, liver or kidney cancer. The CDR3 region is CASSFLREGRGEQYF. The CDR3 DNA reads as TGTGCCAGCAGCTTTTTGAGGGAGGGCCGGGGCGAGCAGTACTTC.